The 25 T cell receptor beta chains presented below share a single source sample, sequenced in a study of blood T cell repertoires in COVID-19. The protocol was immunoSEQ multiplex PCR, while the TCRdb copy is restricted to in-frame clones and leaves out a portion. Among under 250,000 clones listed, under 85% were seen once. What was sequenced was peripheral blood. These TCRs come from a human donor in a cohort sampled during active COVID-19.

The chain employs TRBV7-9 and TRBJ2-7; 9 nucleotides align to TRBD1. Germline CDR1 SEHNR, CDR2 FQNEAQ (reference sequence). V shed 6 bases and J 5 bases; nucleotides not matched to a gene: 14. This CDR3 is built from 16 residues. Here the CDR3 reads CASSLTTGTGSHEQYF. In nucleotides, the CDR3 is TGTGCCAGCAGTTTAACCACCGGGACAGGGTCCCACGAGCAGTACTTC.

The CDR3 is CASTGTIYEQYF. The CDR3 nucleotides read TGTGCCAGTACCGGGACTATCTACGAGCAGTACTTC. This chain joins TRBV19 and TRBJ2-7, with 7 bases aligning to TRBD2. J lost 3 bases, V lost 7 bases, and 3 bases had no gene match. In germline, CDR1 is LNHDA, CDR2 SQIVND (reference sequence). The CDR3 spans 12 residues.

This sequence joins TRBV5-1 and TRBJ2-3, with D uncertain. Trimming removed 1 base at V and 4 bases at J, with 7 bases between. Germline V gene data show CDR1 as SGHRS and CDR2 as YFSETQ. There are 13 residues in the CDR3. The CDR3: CASSLYMADTQYF. The CDR3 nucleotides read TGCGCCAGCAGCTTGTACATGGCAGATACGCAGTATTTT.

The J gene is TRBJ1-6, the V gene TRBV19, with TRBD1 as a possible D gene (5 bases). V was clipped by 3 bases and J by 9 bases, with 12 bases between them. The CDR3 extends over 14 amino acids. Germline V gene lookup returns CDR1 LNHDA and CDR2 SQIVND (reference sequence). For the CDR3, the DNA is TGTGCCAGTAGTATTCGGCAGGGAAGTTCACCCCTCCACTTT. This sequence encodes CASSIRQGSSPLHF.

At least ten counts were recorded for this clone. The chain recombines TRBV6-1 with TRBJ1-6; 7 bases match TRBD1. CDR1 is MNHNS, CDR2 SASEGT, per germline. Unmatched junction bases numbered 5, after V lost 3 bases and J lost 3 bases. CDR3 length equals 16 residues. The CDR3 here is CASSDRRQGYNSPLHF. The CDR3 DNA reads as TGTGCCAGCAGTGACCGTCGACAGGGCTATAATTCACCCCTCCACTTT.

The gene calls are TRBV6-2 or TRBV6-3 and TRBJ1-1, with D possibly being TRBD1 (5 bases). V gave up 6 bases and J gave up 6 bases, with 14 bases separating them. Germline V gives CDR1 MNHEY, CDR2 SVGEGT. The length of the CDR3 is 13 residues. CDR3 DNA: TGTGCCAGCAGCCGCCCTGGGGCGGCTGAAGCTTTCTTT. Translation gives CASSRPGAAEAFF.

The sample holds one count of this clone. V and J are TRBV5-6 and TRBJ1-5; a weak D match, TRBD1 (6 bases). The CDR3 sequence is 14 residues long. V lost 4 bases to trimming and J lost 4 bases, with 12 bases between them. Germline assignment: CDR1 SGHDT and CDR2 YYEEEE. The chain's CDR3 is CASSLGTRNQPQHF. The CDR3 nucleotides read TGTGCCAGCAGCCTCGGGACACGAAATCAGCCCCAGCATTTT.

This chain connects TRBV5-1 to TRBJ2-7; maybe TRBD1 (5 bases). The CDR3 is 14 amino acids. CDR1 SGHRS and CDR2 YFSETQ come from the germline V gene. Trimming removed 4 bases at V and 0 bases at J, with 11 bases between. Written as DNA, the CDR3 is TGCGCCAGCAGCGCCGCACAGGCCTCCTACGAGCAGTACTTC. Protein product: CASSAAQASYEQYF.

V gene TRBV5-4 combines with J gene TRBJ2-4; 9 bases are a match to TRBD1. With 1 base clipped from V and 7 bases from J, the junction kept 6 bases outside the gene matches. The CDR3 consists of 15 residues. The germline CDR1 and CDR2 sequences are SGHNT and YYREEE (reference sequence). For the CDR3, the DNA is TGTGCCAGCAGCTTGCCAGGACAGGGGACTAACATTCAGTACTTC. This translates into CASSLPGQGTNIQYF. The variable domain in full, with the rest retrieved from reference TRBV5-4 and TRBJ2-4, is ETGVTQSPTHLIKTRGQQVTLRCSSQSGHNTVSWYQQALGQGPQFIFQYYREEENGRGNFPPRFSGLQFPNYSSELNVNALELDDSALYLCASSLPGQGTNIQYFGAGTRLSVL.

V is TRBV18 and J is TRBJ2-1, with 8 bases fitting TRBD2. The ends lost 3 bases at V and 0 bases at J; junction bases unmatched: 16. Germline V gives CDR1 KGHSH, CDR2 LQKENI. The CDR3 consists of 20 residues. This chain's CDR3 is CASSPLSAGGPRSSYNEQFF. CDR3 DNA: TGTGCCAGCTCACCCCTTTCGGCGGGAGGTCCTCGAAGCTCCTACAATGAGCAGTTCTTC.

CDR3 nucleotide sequence: TGTGCCAGCAGCCAAGATCCGGGGACAGGGGGCAATGAGCAGTTCTTC. This translates into CASSQDPGTGGNEQFF. V is TRBV4-2 and J is TRBJ2-1; TRBD1 agrees at 11 bases. CDR3 length: 16 amino acids. After removal of 0 bases from V and 6 bases from J, the junction contained 4 bases not matched to a gene. Germline V gene lookup returns CDR1 LGHNA and CDR2 YNFKEQ.

The CDR3 region is CASRPSRGGLEKLFF. In DNA form, the CDR3 reads TGTGCCAGCAGACCCTCGAGGGGGGGGCTCGAAAAACTGTTTTTT. The rearrangement uses TRBV2 and TRBJ1-4; TRBD1 is a possible D gene (6 bases). The germline V gene has CDR1 SNHLY and CDR2 FYNNEI. The CDR3 covers 15 residues. The V end was cut by 6 bases, the J end by 8 bases, with 19 bases between.

This clone has a single count. This chain joins TRBV15 and TRBJ2-7; perhaps TRBD1 as D (6 bases). The CDR3 spans 15 residues. Germline assignment: CDR1 LNHNV and CDR2 YYDKDF (reference sequence). The V and J ends lost 5 bases and 0 bases respectively, with 14 bases between them. The CDR3 DNA sequence: TGTGCCACCAGCCTCCCTAGGGGGAGCTCCTACGAGCAGTACTTC. Encoded protein: CATSLPRGSSYEQYF.

The chain carries TRBV5-8 and TRBJ2-2, with D uncertain. Germline V gene data show CDR1 as SGHTS and CDR2 as YDEGEE. The CDR3 is 14 residues long. V lost 2 bases to trimming and J lost 7 bases, with 12 bases between them. The CDR3 sequence is CASSLSPVDGELFF. For the CDR3, the DNA is TGTGCCAGCAGCTTATCCCCGGTTGACGGGGAGCTGTTTTTT.

This chain joins TRBV28 and TRBJ2-7; no clear D. CDR3 length equals 12 residues. Per the germline V gene, CDR1 is MDHEN and CDR2 is SYDVKM. Trimming shortened V by 6 bases and J by 3 bases, and 9 bases separated the two germline ends. CDR3 in amino acids: CASSSTLYEQYF. CDR3 sequence (DNA): TGTGCCAGCAGCTCCACTCTCTACGAGCAGTACTTC.

The chain uses TRBV19 and TRBJ1-2; TRBD1 might be the D (5 bases). Trimming cost V 2 bases and J 3 bases, with 13 bases left between them. Germline CDR1 is LNHDA and CDR2 is SQIVND (reference sequence). CDR3 length: 15 residues. CDR3 loop: CASSILPGTDYGYTF. CDR3 coding DNA: TGTGCCAGTAGTATATTGCCGGGGACTGACTATGGCTACACCTTC.

The V gene is TRBV9, the J gene TRBJ2-2, with D perhaps TRBD1 (6 bases). The ends were cut back, 3 bases at V and 1 base at J, with 10 bases in the middle. There are 15 residues in the CDR3. Per the germline V gene, CDR1 is SGDLS and CDR2 is YYNGEE. CDR3 DNA sequence: TGTGCCAGCAGCGCGCTGGGACAGAACACCGGGGAGCTGTTTTTT. This codes for CASSALGQNTGELFF.

The chain recombines TRBV29-1 with TRBJ1-2; 7 bases align to TRBD1. The CDR3 runs 15 residues. Per the germline V gene, CDR1 is SQVTM and CDR2 is ANQGSEA. The V and J ends lost 6 bases and 1 base, in that order; junction bases with no gene match: 11. This CDR3 reads CSVGGVGTDNYGYTF. DNA for the CDR3: TGCAGCGTCGGGGGTGTCGGGACAGATAACTATGGCTACACCTTC.

The chain links TRBV27 to TRBJ2-5; 7 bases align to TRBD2. Germline CDR1 and CDR2: MNHEY and SMNVEV (reference sequence). V dropped 3 bases and J dropped 0; count of bases not matched to a gene: 7. The CDR3 spans 16 residues. The CDR3 region is CASSFASGAYQETQYF. The CDR3 nucleotides read TGTGCCAGCAGTTTCGCCAGCGGGGCGTACCAAGAGACCCAGTACTTC.

This chain links TRBV10-2 with TRBJ2-5, with D hard to call. CDR3 length equals 11 residues. Per germline, CDR1 WSHSY and CDR2 SAAADI. With 2 bases removed from V and 9 bases from J, the gap between germline ends came to 7 bases. CDR3 nucleotide sequence: TGCGCCAGCAGTGAGATCCGGGCCCAGTACTTC. Protein: CASSEIRAQYF.

The chain has TRBV19 and TRBJ1-5, with unresolved D. The length of the CDR3 is 15 residues. The V end lost 3 bases, the J end lost 0 bases, and 9 bases lay between the germline ends. Looked up from germline, CDR1 is LNHDA and CDR2 is SQIVND (reference sequence). In DNA form, the CDR3 reads TGTGCCAGTAGTATTAGAGGGTATAGCAATCAGCCCCAGCATTTT. Its protein product is CASSIRGYSNQPQHF. Together with reference TRBV19 and TRBJ1-5, the CDR3 gives the full variable domain: DGGITQSPKYLFRKEGQNVTLSCEQNLNHDAMYWYRQDPGQGLRLIYYSQIVNDFQKGDIAEGYSVSREKKESFPLTVTSAQKNPTAFYLCASSIRGYSNQPQHFGDGTRLSIL.

This chain joins TRBV5-1 and TRBJ2-7; 8 positions match TRBD1. Per germline, CDR1 SGHRS and CDR2 YFSETQ. With V trimmed by 0 bases and J by 3 bases, 2 bases remained unmatched. The CDR3 is made up of 14 amino acids. The CDR3 here is CASSLEDRVYEQYF. The CDR3 nucleotides are TGCGCCAGCAGCTTGGAGGACAGGGTCTACGAGCAGTACTTC.

The gene calls are TRBV7-9 and TRBJ2-6; D remains ambiguous. The V end was cut by 10 bases, the J end by 4 bases, with 8 bases between. This CDR3 comprises 12 residues. Germline CDR1 and CDR2: SEHNR and FQNEAQ (reference sequence). CDR3 DNA sequence: TGTGCCATCATGAGCGGGGCCAACGTCCTGACTTTC. It encodes CAIMSGANVLTF.

The rearrangement links TRBV6-6 to TRBJ2-3, with D perhaps TRBD2 (5 bases). The CDR3 extends over 11 amino acids. The germline V gene has CDR1 MNHNY and CDR2 SVGAGI (reference sequence). With 5 bases removed from V and 8 bases from J, the gap between germline ends came to 8 bases. The CDR3 coding sequence is TGTGCCAGCAGTCGGGCGGGTACGCAGTATTTT. Protein sequence: CASSRAGTQYF.

This clone has only a few counts. The chain carries TRBV19 and TRBJ1-6; a possible D gene is TRBD1 (6 bases). Deletions cut 4 bases from V and 5 bases from J, with 12 bases between. In germline, CDR1 is LNHDA, CDR2 SQIVND (reference sequence). The CDR3 runs 15 residues. The CDR3: CASSKQGGNNSPLHF. CDR3 nucleotides: TGTGCCAGTAGTAAACAGGGAGGGAATAATTCACCCCTCCACTTT.